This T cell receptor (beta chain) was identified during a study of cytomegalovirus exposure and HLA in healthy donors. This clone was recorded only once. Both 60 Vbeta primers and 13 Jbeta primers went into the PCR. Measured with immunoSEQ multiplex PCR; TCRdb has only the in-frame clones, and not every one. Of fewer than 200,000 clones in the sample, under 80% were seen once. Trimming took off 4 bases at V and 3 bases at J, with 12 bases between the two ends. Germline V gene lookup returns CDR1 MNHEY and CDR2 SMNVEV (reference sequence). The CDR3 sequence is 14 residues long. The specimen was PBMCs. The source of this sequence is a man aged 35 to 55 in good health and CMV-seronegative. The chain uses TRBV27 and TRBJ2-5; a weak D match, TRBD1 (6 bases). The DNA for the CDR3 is TGTGCCAGCAGTTCGCTGGACAGAGAAGAGACCCAGTACTTC. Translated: CASSSLDREETQYF.